The sequence of this T cell receptor beta chain was determined in a study of TIL therapy for anti-PD-1-resistant metastatic lung cancer. Regarding the study as a whole: Many TIL product clones were absent from baseline tumor, suggesting clonal contraction.

As for time point: pre-treatment sample, taken before nivolumab and TIL therapy. Pleural nodules or supraclavicular lymph nodes made up most of the excised metastases sampled. Turning to this clone: The antigen remains undetermined.

Germline V gene lookup returns CDR1 SGHDT and CDR2 YYEEEE. V was clipped by 3 bases and J by 7 bases, with 8 bases between them. The CDR3 consists of 12 residues. The libraries were made with immunoSEQ v3. The assay was immunoSEQ multiplex PCR, and TCRdb's table has in-frame clones only and misses some. The table includes 10,000 to 15,000 clones, around 58% detected once. The gene calls are TRBV5-6 and TRBJ1-5; D is ambiguous. This clonotype was obtained from a person aged 25-79 years with non-small cell lung cancer. The material sequenced was tumor tissue, taken at baseline. The CDR3 bases are TGTGCCAGCAGCTCGGTGGGGCAGCCCCAGCATTTT. Translating it yields CASSSVGQPQHF.